These 9 T cell receptor beta chains came from one sample sequenced in a study of response to subunit inactivated influenza vaccine. From the RT-PCR reads, TCRdb called clonotypes with MiXCR, one entry per CDR3 protein. The sample consists of around 320,000 distinct CDR3 sequences, approximately 21% of them appearing once. The specimen was PBMCs from blood, collected roughly 20 months after vaccination. The receptors shown here come from a man between 50 and 75 years old who received an inactivated influenza vaccine.

V is TRBV4-3 and J is TRBJ1-6; 7 nucleotides align to TRBD1. Germline CDR1 and CDR2: LGHNA and YSLEER. The CDR3 has 15 amino acids. V was pared by 0 bases and J by 7 bases, with 3 bases of the junction left unmatched. The CDR3 region is CASSQDHRGNSPLHF. CDR3 coding DNA: TGCGCCAGCAGCCAAGATCACAGGGGAAATTCACCCCTCCACTTT.

The sample holds a few counts of this clonotype. The chain has TRBV9 and TRBJ2-5; D tentatively reads TRBD1 or TRBD2 (6 bases each). Germline lookup yields CDR1 SGDLS and CDR2 YYNGEE. The CDR3 covers 15 residues. The germline V and J ends were trimmed by 5 bases and 10 bases, with 24 bases remaining between them. The CDR3 spells CASSPIGGNSGIQYF. Here the CDR3 DNA reads TGTGCCAGCAGTCCTATCGGGGGCAATTCCGGGATCCAGTACTTC.

There are a few counts of this clonotype. The chain is built from TRBV2 and TRBJ1-1; 7 bases are a match to TRBD1. Germline trimming cut 8 bases from V and 4 bases from J; bases unmatched to any gene: 10. The germline gives CDR1 SNHLY, CDR2 FYNNEI. The CDR3 sequence is 14 residues long. This CDR3 reads CASGKTGRATEAFF. For the CDR3, the DNA is TGTGCCAGCGGGAAGACAGGGAGGGCCACTGAAGCTTTCTTT. Using reference TRBV2 and TRBJ1-1 for the parts outside the CDR3, the full variable domain is EPEVTQTPSHQVTQMGQEVILRCVPISNHLYFYWYRQILGQKVEFLVSFYNNEISEKSEIFDDQFSVERPDGSNFTLKIRSTKLEDSAMYFCASGKTGRATEAFFGQGTRLTVV.

For this clonotype: Just one base apart from a much larger clone, this may be a read error. The chain joins TRBV9 to TRBJ1-1; maybe TRBD1 (6 bases). Per the germline V gene, CDR1 is SGDLS and CDR2 is YYNGEE. The CDR3 spans 13 residues. Written as DNA, the CDR3 is TGTGCCAGCAGCGTGGGGGGCTACACTAAAGCTTTCTTT. It specifies CASSVGGYTKAFF.

The gene calls are TRBV5-1 and TRBJ2-3; 13 nucleotides align to TRBD2. The CDR3 has 16 residues. With 2 bases clipped from V and 11 bases from J, the junction kept 11 bases outside the gene matches. The V gene's germline CDR1 is SGHRS and CDR2 YFSETQ. The DNA of the CDR3 is TGCGCCAGCAGCTTTTACGGGACTAGCGGGACCGTGGGGCAGTATTTT. Translation gives CASSFYGTSGTVGQYF. The complete variable domain, with remaining parts taken from reference TRBV5-1 and TRBJ2-3, reads KAGVTQTPRYLIKTRGQQVTLSCSPISGHRSVSWYQQTPGQGLQFLFEYFSETQRNKGNFPGRFSGRQFSNSRSEMNVSTLELGDSALYLCASSFYGTSGTVGQYFGPGTRLTVL.

The sample holds a few counts of this clonotype. J is TRBJ1-4 and V is TRBV30, with unresolved D. The CDR3 runs to 13 residues. Trimming cost V 0 bases and J 6 bases, with 8 bases left between them. Germline V gene data show CDR1 as GTSNPN and CDR2 as SVGIG (reference sequence). The CDR3 nucleotides read TGTGCCTGGAGTGTAAACATTCATGAAAAACTGTTTTTT. It is translated as CAWSVNIHEKLFF.

This clonotype was recorded many times. The J gene is TRBJ1-2, the V gene TRBV6-5; TRBD1 aligns across 9 bases. J lost 8 bases, V lost 0 bases, and 4 bases had no gene match. Germline-derived CDR1 and CDR2 are MNHEY and SVGAGI. CDR3 length: 14 amino acids. The CDR3 loop reads CASSYSGQGEGYTF. CDR3 coding DNA: TGTGCCAGCAGTTACTCGGGACAGGGTGAAGGCTACACCTTC.

The chain couples TRBV19 to TRBJ2-4, with 8 nucleotides matching TRBD2. The CDR3 extends over 15 amino acids. Trimming at V came to 5 bases and at J to 4 bases, leaving 7 bases not matched to a gene. Germline loops: CDR1 LNHDA, CDR2 SQIVND (reference sequence). CDR3 residues: CASSETGTRKNIQYF. CDR3 nucleotide sequence: TGTGCCAGTAGTGAGACCGGGACTAGAAAAAACATTCAGTACTTC.

This clonotype was picked up a small number of times. The chain is built from TRBV27 and TRBJ1-2; TRBD1 agrees at 10 bases. The CDR3 is 15 residues long. Germline V lookup: CDR1 MNHEY, CDR2 SMNVEV (reference sequence). The V and J ends lost 0 bases and 5 bases, in that order; junction bases with no gene match: 3. The CDR3 here is CASSLSWTGGYGYTF. DNA of the CDR3: TGTGCCAGCAGTTTATCGTGGACAGGGGGTTATGGCTACACCTTC.